The T cell receptor (beta chain) under discussion was sequenced for a study of cytomegalovirus exposure and HLA in healthy donors. From germline, CDR1 is MNHEY and CDR2 SMNVEV (reference sequence). V lost 7 bases and J lost 1, with 13 bases in between. This CDR3 is built from 15 residues. 13 Jbeta primers and 60 Vbeta primers were used for the PCR. The authors' processing: An analysis performed later counted about 80 million unique TCR beta chains (approximately 10 million of them shared). Clones were read by immunoSEQ multiplex PCR, and TCRdb kept only the in-frame ones, dropping some. D and trimming come from the DNA, and the V and J calls and clone size come from that table. This repertoire includes around 30,000 clones. Regarding donors, all were healthy bone marrow donors. At collection, donors were nominally healthy, but unrecorded immune exposures were probable.

This chain uses TRBV27 with TRBJ2-2, with D perhaps matching TRBD1 (6 bases). The TCR sequence derives from a man in his thirties or forties in good health and CMV-seronegative. Specimen: PBMCs. CDR3 region: CASIAGTKNTGELFF. The CDR3 DNA follows: TGTGCCAGCATTGCAGGGACAAAGAACACCGGGGAGCTGTTTTTT.